The clone carrying this TCR beta chain came up a few times. What it recognizes is unknown. Germline CDR1 MNHGY, CDR2 SAAAGT. This CDR3 contains 12 residues. These data are taken from a study of T cells in localized non-small cell lung cancer. Assay: immunoSEQ multiplex PCR; the TCRdb copy retains only in-frame clones and omits some. Here the sample spans about 6,800 clones, 40% to 50% being singletons. General observations from the study: A higher density of T cells in blood coincided with extended overall survival. Among the top 100 tumor clones, a median 57 appeared in adjacent lung.

Sequenced here: lymph node tissue, sampled before any cancer treatment. This clonotype originated in a man aged 35 to 70 with stage I lung adenocarcinoma. This chain uses TRBV6-8 with TRBJ2-2, with 7 positions matching TRBD1. The CDR3 here is CATTGYNGELFF. DNA of the CDR3: TGTGCTACGACAGGGTATAACGGGGAGCTGTTTTTT.